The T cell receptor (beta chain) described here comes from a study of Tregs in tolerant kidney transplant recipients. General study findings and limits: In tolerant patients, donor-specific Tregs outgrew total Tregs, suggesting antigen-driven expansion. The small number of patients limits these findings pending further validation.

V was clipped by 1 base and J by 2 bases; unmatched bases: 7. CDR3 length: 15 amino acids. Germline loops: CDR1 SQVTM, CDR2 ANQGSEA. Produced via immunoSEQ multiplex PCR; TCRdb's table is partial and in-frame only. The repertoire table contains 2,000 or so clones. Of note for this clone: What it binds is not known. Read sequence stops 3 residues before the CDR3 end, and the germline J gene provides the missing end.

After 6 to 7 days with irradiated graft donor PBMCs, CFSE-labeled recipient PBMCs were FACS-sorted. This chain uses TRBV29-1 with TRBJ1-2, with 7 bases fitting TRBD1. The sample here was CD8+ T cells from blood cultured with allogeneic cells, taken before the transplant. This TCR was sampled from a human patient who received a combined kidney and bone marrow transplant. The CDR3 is CSVEAYQGENYGYTF. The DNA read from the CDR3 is TGCAGCGTTGAAGCATATCAGGGGGAGAACTATGGC.